The 20 T cell receptor beta chains presented below share a single source sample, sequenced in a study of siplizumab effects on memory and regulatory T cells. Clones were read by immunoSEQ multiplex PCR, and TCRdb kept only the in-frame ones, dropping some. The table lists roughly 60,000 clones, more than 85% of them singletons. What was sequenced was CD8+ T cells sorted from blood. The receptors were gathered from a human donor in good health.

The chain is built from TRBV4-3 and TRBJ2-7; unclear D gene. Germline loops: CDR1 LGHNA, CDR2 YSLEER. The CDR3 length is 11 residues. V lost 5 bases, J lost 0 bases, and 2 bases lay in between. In nucleotides, the CDR3 is TGCGCCAGCAGCGACTCCTACGAGCAGTACTTC. This translates into CASSDSYEQYF.

The V call is TRBV19, the J call TRBJ2-3; D perhaps matches TRBD2 (5 bases). The CDR3 length is 13 residues. Germline values: CDR1 LNHDA, CDR2 SQIVND (reference sequence). V gave up 5 bases and J gave up 4 bases, with 10 bases separating them. The CDR3 protein is CASSSEVADTQYF. The CDR3 coding sequence is TGTGCCAGTAGTTCGGAGGTGGCAGATACGCAGTATTTT.

This chain joins TRBV19 and TRBJ1-2, with 11 bases aligning to TRBD1. The CDR3 sequence is 16 residues long. Germline-derived CDR1 and CDR2 are LNHDA and SQIVND (reference sequence). The junction had 8 bases not matched to a gene; V was cut back by 5 bases and J by 3 bases. The CDR3 region is CASSPAGGQGDYGYTF. The DNA for the CDR3 is TGTGCCAGTAGTCCCGCCGGGGGACAGGGGGACTATGGCTACACCTTC.

The rearrangement links TRBV7-9 to TRBJ1-2; no clear D gene. The ends were cut back, 4 bases at V and 0 bases at J, with 6 bases in the middle. The CDR3 length is 13 residues. Germline assignment: CDR1 SEHNR and CDR2 FQNEAQ (reference sequence). The CDR3 here is CASSSGSNYGYTF. CDR3 in DNA: TGTGCCAGCAGCTCCGGGTCTAACTATGGCTACACCTTC.

V usage is TRBV14 and J usage is TRBJ1-3, with D perhaps TRBD1 (5 bases). The CDR3 consists of 16 residues. V lost 4 bases and J lost 4, with 17 bases in between. From germline, CDR1 is SGHDN and CDR2 FVKESK. This chain's CDR3 is CASSPTVDNEGNTIYF. The CDR3 region has the DNA TGTGCCAGCAGCCCTACCGTGGACAATGAAGGAAACACCATATATTTT.

This clone came up a few times. This chain uses TRBV11-3 with TRBJ2-7; no definite D call. Looked up from germline, CDR1 is SGHNT and CDR2 is YENEEA. The ends were cut back, 3 bases at V and 7 bases at J, with 7 bases in the middle. There are 11 residues in the CDR3. The CDR3 bases are TGTGCCAGCAGCTTCCAAAGGGAGCAGTACTTC. As protein: CASSFQREQYF.

The rearrangement uses TRBV13 and TRBJ2-7; TRBD1 is a possible D gene (6 bases). Trimming took 6 bases from V and 2 from J, leaving 8 bases between them. Germline CDR1 reads PRHDT; CDR2 reads FYEKMQ (reference sequence). The CDR3 is 12 amino acids. CDR3 amino acids: CASRRDTYEQYF. CDR3 nucleotides: TGTGCCAGCAGAAGGGACACCTACGAGCAGTACTTC.

The chain uses TRBV7-3 and TRBJ2-1; TRBD2 aligns across 13 bases. Germline V lookup: CDR1 SGHTA, CDR2 FQGTGA. The V and J ends lost 3 bases and 10 bases, in that order; junction bases with no gene match: 9. CDR3 length: 16 residues. In DNA form, the CDR3 reads TGTGCCAGCAGCTTGACACTAGCGGGAGGGCCTGAGGAGCAGTTCTTC. It yields the protein CASSLTLAGGPEEQFF.

The gene calls are TRBV6-5 and TRBJ2-2; no clear D gene. The length of the CDR3 is 13 residues. The germline V and J ends were trimmed by 5 bases and 4 bases, with 8 bases remaining between them. Per germline, CDR1 MNHEY and CDR2 SVGAGI. This CDR3 is CASSPSVTGELFF. The DNA for the CDR3 is TGTGCCAGCAGTCCCAGCGTCACCGGGGAGCTGTTTTTT.

This chain links TRBV27 with TRBJ2-7; a possible D gene is TRBD1 (5 bases). Trimming shortened V by 4 bases and J by 2 bases, and 9 bases separated the two germline ends. The length of the CDR3 is 13 residues. Germline CDR1 MNHEY, CDR2 SMNVEV (reference sequence). CDR3 nucleotide sequence: TGTGCCAGCAGTTGGGGCGGAACCTACGAGCAGTACTTC. Amino acid sequence: CASSWGGTYEQYF.

In this sample, this clone turned up once. The V call is TRBV27, the J call TRBJ2-5, with TRBD2 matching 10 bases. The J call may be wrong; the DNA end is better matched by TRBJ2-7. CDR3 length: 15 residues. Germline V lookup: CDR1 MNHEY, CDR2 SMNVEV (reference sequence). CDR3 amino acids: CASSFRLAGFYEQYF. CDR3 nucleotides: TGTGCCAGCAGTTTTCGACTAGCGGGTTTCTACGAGCAGTACTTC.

The chain uses TRBV30 and TRBJ1-1; a possible D gene is TRBD1 (5 bases). The CDR3 is 11 amino acids. The V end lost 8 bases, the J end lost 6 bases, and 13 bases lay between the germline ends. The V gene's germline CDR1 is GTSNPN and CDR2 SVGIG (reference sequence). The CDR3 reads CATELGAEAFF. For the CDR3, the DNA is TGTGCCACCGAGTTAGGGGCTGAAGCTTTCTTT.

The chain recombines TRBV5-4 with TRBJ2-1, with D unresolved. The CDR3 is made up of 12 amino acids. Germline CDR1 is SGHNT and CDR2 is YYREEE (reference sequence). Trimming left V 2 bases short and J 10 bases short, with 10 bases between. CDR3 bases: TGTGCCAGCAGCTTTAGGGTACACGAGCAGTTCTTC. It yields the protein CASSFRVHEQFF.

The chain links TRBV6-5 to TRBJ2-7, with D possibly TRBD1 on 6 matching bases. Trimming stripped 0 bases from V and 6 bases from J, with 15 bases between. Germline loops: CDR1 MNHEY, CDR2 SVGAGI. This CDR3 is 15 amino acids long. In DNA, the CDR3 is TGTGCCAGCAGTTACTCGAGTGGGGACACCCTCGAGCAGTACTTC. Translating gives CASSYSSGDTLEQYF.

For the CDR3, the DNA is TGTGCCAGCAGCTTAGACGGGGAGCAGTACTTC. Translation gives CASSLDGEQYF. The V gene is TRBV13, the J gene TRBJ2-7; D call uncertain. Germline CDR1 reads PRHDT; CDR2 reads FYEKMQ (reference sequence). The CDR3 is 11 amino acids. Deletions cut 1 base from V and 7 bases from J, with 5 bases between.

DNA of the CDR3: TGTGCCAGCAGCTTACCGTCTGGGGCAGAGCAGACCCAGTACTTC. Protein product: CASSLPSGAEQTQYF. The chain uses TRBV11-2 and TRBJ2-5; TRBD1 might be the D (5 bases). This CDR3 is built from 15 residues. Germline V lookup: CDR1 SGHAT, CDR2 FQNNGV. V lost 2 bases, J lost 6 bases, and 16 bases lay in between.

The V gene is TRBV15, the J gene TRBJ2-7, with 9 bases that match TRBD2. Unmatched junction bases numbered 5, after V lost 3 bases and J lost 2 bases. Germline CDR1 is LNHNV and CDR2 is YYDKDF (reference sequence). The length of the CDR3 is 15 residues. CDR3 protein: CATSRAASGTYEQYF. CDR3 DNA sequence: TGTGCCACCAGCAGGGCGGCTAGCGGGACCTACGAGCAGTACTTC. The whole variable domain, filled in from reference TRBV15 and TRBJ2-7, reads DAMVIQNPRYQVTQFGKPVTLSCSQTLNHNVMYWYQQKSSQAPKLLFHYYDKDFNNEADTPDNFQSRRPNTSFCFLDIRSPGLGDTAMYLCATSRAASGTYEQYFGPGTRLTVT.

V is TRBV9 and J is TRBJ2-3; 12 bases line up with TRBD2. Per the germline V gene, CDR1 is SGDLS and CDR2 is YYNGEE. The CDR3 has 16 amino acids. After removal of 3 bases from V and 5 bases from J, the junction contained 7 bases not matched to a gene. CDR3 DNA: TGTGCCAGCAGCGGCCTAGCGGGAGGGCCTGGAGATACGCAGTATTTT. Translating gives CASSGLAGGPGDTQYF.

The chain links TRBV6-5 to TRBJ2-1, with unresolved D. Germline CDR1 and CDR2: MNHEY and SVGAGI. This CDR3 region has 16 residues. Trimming took 2 bases from V and 0 from J, leaving 11 bases between them. The CDR3 sequence is CASSYGRTFSYNEQFF. The DNA for the CDR3 is TGTGCCAGCAGTTACGGACGAACTTTCTCCTACAATGAGCAGTTCTTC.

The chain carries TRBV27 and TRBJ2-2; a possible D gene is TRBD1 (6 bases). Germline CDR1 MNHEY, CDR2 SMNVEV (reference sequence). Between the trimmed V and J ends, which lost 4 bases and 1 base, there was a span of 13 bases. The CDR3 contains 16 residues. The CDR3 DNA reads as TGTGCCAGCAGTTCCCCGGACAGCAAGAACACCGGGGAGCTGTTTTTT. Residues: CASSSPDSKNTGELFF.